This TCR beta chain was recovered during a study of monozygotic twins with cystic fibrosis. The method was immunoSEQ multiplex PCR; TCRdb's version includes in-frame clones alone and lacks a portion of them. The sample comprises 25,000 to 40,000 clones, just over 95% of which are singletons, and 0.15% to 0.2% rests with the top ten. Study results and limitations: No link emerged between shared CDR3 counts and age, concordance or severity.

This CDR3 comprises 16 residues. V trimming: 7 bases; J trimming: 5 bases; junction bases outside the gene matches: 13. From germline, CDR1 is SGHRS and CDR2 YFSETQ. This clone was observed once. Its cognate antigen is unknown. The material sequenced was blood. This sequence originates from a girl aged 2-10 years with cystic fibrosis. The chain couples TRBV5-1 to TRBJ2-1, with 9 bases aligning to TRBD2. CDR3 nucleotide sequence: TGCGCCAGCGGGTCGCGATTAGGCGGGAGGGACAATGAGCAGTTCTTC. It is translated as CASGSRLGGRDNEQFF.